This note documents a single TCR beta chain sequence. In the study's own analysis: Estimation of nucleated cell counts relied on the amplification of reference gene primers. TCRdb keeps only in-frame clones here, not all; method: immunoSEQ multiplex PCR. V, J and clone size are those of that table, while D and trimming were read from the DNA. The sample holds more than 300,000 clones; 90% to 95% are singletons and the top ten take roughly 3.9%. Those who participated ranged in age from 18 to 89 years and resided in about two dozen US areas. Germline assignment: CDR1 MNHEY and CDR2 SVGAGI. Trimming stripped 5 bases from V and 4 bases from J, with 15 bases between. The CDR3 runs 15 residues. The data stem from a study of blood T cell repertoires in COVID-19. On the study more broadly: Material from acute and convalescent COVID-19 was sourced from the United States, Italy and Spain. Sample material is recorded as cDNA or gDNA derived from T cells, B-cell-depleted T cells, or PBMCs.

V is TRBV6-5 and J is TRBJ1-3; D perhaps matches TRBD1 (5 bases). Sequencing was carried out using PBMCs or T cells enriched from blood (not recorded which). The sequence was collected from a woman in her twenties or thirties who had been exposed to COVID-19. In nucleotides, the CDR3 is TGTGCCAGCAGTATCGCATGGGCAGGGGGAAACACCATATATTTT. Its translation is CASSIAWAGGNTIYF.